This paragraph covers one T cell receptor (beta chain) sequence. The V gene's germline CDR1 is DFQATT and CDR2 SNEGSKA (reference sequence). Deletions cut 6 bases from V and 4 bases from J, with 9 bases between. CDR3 length: 11 amino acids. This entry is derived from a study of blood T cell repertoires in COVID-19. Study-wide context: The United States, Italy and Spain supplied acute and convalescent COVID-19 samples. PBMCs, B-cell-depleted T cells, or T cells were the source of the cDNA or gDNA that made up the material.

Original processing notes: By means of reference gene primer amplification, nucleated cell counts were estimated. Profiling relied on immunoSEQ multiplex PCR, and the TCRdb table lists in-frame clones only, not all of them. Clone size and the V and J calls come from that table; the DNA yielded D and trimming. Of about 400,000 clones listed, 75% to 90% were seen once; the top ten hold around 4.4%. This receptor was taken from a woman aged 25 to 39 with acute or convalescent COVID-19. The sequenced material came from peripheral blood. V and J are TRBV20-1 and TRBJ2-5; D gene uncertain. CDR3 in amino acids: CSALGVETQYF. The CDR3 DNA sequence: TGCAGTGCCCTCGGTGTAGAGACCCAGTACTTC.